This is a list of T cell receptor beta chains from one sample in a study of cytomegalovirus exposure and HLA in healthy donors. Generated by immunoSEQ multiplex PCR, the TCRdb table keeps only in-frame clones and is missing some. The sample includes about 300,000 clones, 86% of them seen just once. The specimen sequenced was PBMCs. These receptors originate from a middle-aged man in good health and CMV-seropositive. Each CDR3 is given with its conserved first and last residue. Each record gives: J gene, clone size, CDR3 length, V gene, D gene, CDR3 DNA, CDR3 protein. A D gene is named only where the DNA matches it firmly. Size is omitted from some rows. Given values are once, few, many or a class for expanded clones.

TRBJ2-3	once	14	TRBV19	TRBD1	TGTGCCAGTAGTACTGGGACAGGGACAGATACGCAGTATTTT	CASSTGTGTDTQYF
TRBJ2-7	-	14	TRBV27	TRBD2	TGTGCCAGCGCCGCTAGCGGGGGCCGCTACGAGCAGTACTTC	CASAASGGRYEQYF
TRBJ2-1	once	14	TRBV27	-	TGTGCCAGCAGTGGAAGGACAGACGGCAATGAGCAGTTCTTC	CASSGRTDGNEQFF
TRBJ2-5	-	18	TRBV5-1	TRBD2	TGCGCCAGCAGCTTAGGGACTAGCGGGAGGTCGTTCGGTGAGACCCAGTACTTC	CASSLGTSGRSFGETQYF
TRBJ2-1	few	15	TRBV13	TRBD2	TGTGCCAGCAGCTCGAGGGGACTAGCGGGCAATGAGCAGTTCTTC	CASSSRGLAGNEQFF
TRBJ1-4	-	14	TRBV13	-	TGTGCCAGCAGGATTAGGGGTTGGGATGAAAAACTGTTTTTT	CASRIRGWDEKLFF
TRBJ2-1	-	16	TRBV27	-	TGTGCCAGCAGGATCTATAAGGCGGAGGGGAACAATGAGCAGTTCTTC	CASRIYKAEGNNEQFF
TRBJ2-1	-	10	TRBV20-1	-	TGCAGTGCAGTACTAGATGAGCAGTTCTTC	CSAVLDEQFF
TRBJ2-7	-	12	TRBV5-4	-	TGTGCCAGCAGCTCAAACTCCTACGAGCAGTACTTC	CASSSNSYEQYF
TRBJ2-7	-	15	TRBV7-9	-	TGTGCCAGCAGCTTAGCGCGGGGCGCCTCCTACGAGCAGTACTTC	CASSLARGASYEQYF
TRBJ2-7	-	16	TRBV6-6	TRBD1	TGTGCCAGCAGTTACTCTGGGACAGGGACGGTCTACGAGCAGTACTTC	CASSYSGTGTVYEQYF
TRBJ2-7	-	13	TRBV5-1	-	TGCGCCAGCAGCACCCCGGAGCGGTACGAGCAGTACTTC	CASSTPERYEQYF
TRBJ1-1	once	15	TRBV10-2	TRBD1	TGCGCCAGCAGTGAGACTGCAGGGGGCGGCACTGAAGCTTTCTTT	CASSETAGGGTEAFF
TRBJ2-1	-	15	TRBV7-2	-	TGTGCGAGCAGCTCATTGGCAGACTCCTACAATGAGCAGTTCTTC	CASSSLADSYNEQFF
TRBJ1-1	-	14	TRBV19	TRBD1	TGTGCCAGTAGTACAGGGACAGTGAACACTGAAGCTTTCTTT	CASSTGTVNTEAFF